This TCR beta chain emerged from a study of beta chain features in type 1 diabetes. Study findings and constraints: A moderate, significant TCRB CDR3 shortening appeared in type 1 diabetes across four CD4+ subsets.

V lost 0 bases and J 2 bases, leaving 10 bases between the germline ends. Germline lookup yields CDR1 MNHEY and CDR2 SVGAGI. The CDR3 length is 15 residues. There are a few counts of this clone. The antigen remains unidentified. Expressed TCRB transcripts got sequenced, as all isolated RNA was reverse transcribed. Here immunoSEQ multiplex PCR was the method, and the copy in TCRdb shows in-frame clones only, minus some. The sample records some 350,000 clones, approximately 12% being singletons. The chain has TRBV6-5 and TRBJ1-1; D possibly corresponds to TRBD1 (5 bases). Sequencing input: naive CD4+ T cells from blood. This TCR was sampled from a woman younger than 35 with type 1 diabetes. The CDR3 loop reads CASSYSWTPNTEAFF. The CDR3 DNA reads TGTGCCAGCAGTTACTCCTGGACACCAAACACTGAAGCTTTCTTT.